The TCR beta chain described here comes from a study of cytomegalovirus exposure and HLA in healthy donors. Findings and caveats of the study: Available immune exposure information was restricted to CMV serostatus only. In a later analysis, several top co-occurrence clusters appeared linked to parvovirus B19, influenza, CMV and Epstein-Barr virus. Earlier results showed most TCR beta V segments being productive about 90% or about 30% of the time. A later analysis, which compared TCR beta chains of equal frequency, found the HLA-associated ones more clonally expanded.

PCR amplification relied on 60 Vbeta primers (plus 13 Jbeta primers). Sequenced by immunoSEQ multiplex PCR; TCRdb stores in-frame clones only, minus some. The sample has 120,000 or so clones; 80% are singletons. Germline V gene sequence: CDR1 GTSNPN, CDR2 SVGIG (reference sequence). The CDR3 spans 19 residues. Trimming took 3 bases from V and 0 from J; bases not matched to a gene: 15. In regard to this clone: The antigen is not known.

The receptor comes from a male donor in good health and CMV-seronegative. Sequenced input: PBMCs. The chain links TRBV30 to TRBJ2-3; TRBD2 agrees at 10 bases. This CDR3 is CAWSSRLAGVFSSTDTQYF. DNA of the CDR3: TGTGCCTGGAGCAGCCGTCTAGCGGGAGTCTTTTCGAGCACAGATACGCAGTATTTT.